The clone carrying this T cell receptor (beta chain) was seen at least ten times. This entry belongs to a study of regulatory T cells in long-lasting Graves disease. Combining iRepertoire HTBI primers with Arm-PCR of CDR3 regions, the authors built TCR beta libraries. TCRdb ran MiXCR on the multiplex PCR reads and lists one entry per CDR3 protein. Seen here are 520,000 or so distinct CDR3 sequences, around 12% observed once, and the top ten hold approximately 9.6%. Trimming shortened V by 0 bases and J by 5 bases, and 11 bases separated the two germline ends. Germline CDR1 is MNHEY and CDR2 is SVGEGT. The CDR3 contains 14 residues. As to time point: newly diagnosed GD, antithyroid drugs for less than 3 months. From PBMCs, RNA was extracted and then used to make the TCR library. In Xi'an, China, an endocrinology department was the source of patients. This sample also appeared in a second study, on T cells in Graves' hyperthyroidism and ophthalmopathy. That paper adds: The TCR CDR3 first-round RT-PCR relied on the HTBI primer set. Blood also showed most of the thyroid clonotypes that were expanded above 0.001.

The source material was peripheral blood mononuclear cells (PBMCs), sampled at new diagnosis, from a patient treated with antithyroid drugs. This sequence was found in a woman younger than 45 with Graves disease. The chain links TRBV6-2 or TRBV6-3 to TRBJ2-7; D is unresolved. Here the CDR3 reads CASSYSSRFDEQYF. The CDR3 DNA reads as TGTGCCAGCAGTTACTCGAGTCGGTTTGACGAGCAGTACTTC.